These 8 T cell receptor beta chains were all obtained from the same sample, sequenced in a study of blood T cell repertoires in COVID-19. Sequenced by immunoSEQ multiplex PCR; TCRdb stores in-frame clones only, minus some. The table includes hundreds of thousands of clones, 85% to 90% detected once. The sample was peripheral blood. All receptors derive from a woman in her fifties or sixties with COVID-19, enrolled during active disease.

For this clone: This sample also contains other DNA sequences that code for the same CDR3. The chain uses TRBV30 and TRBJ1-6, with D maybe TRBD1 (6 bases). V gave up 1 base and J gave up 7 bases, with 8 bases separating them. Germline V CDR1 and CDR2: GTSNPN, SVGIG (reference sequence). The CDR3 has 13 residues. CDR3 DNA: TGTGCCTGGAGTGGGACAGCCAATTCACCCCTCCACTTT. Its translation: CAWSGTANSPLHF.

The J gene is TRBJ2-7, the V gene TRBV19; 7 bases match TRBD1. This CDR3 region has 14 residues. J lost 4 bases, V lost 6 bases, and 9 bases had no gene match. From germline, CDR1 is LNHDA and CDR2 SQIVND (reference sequence). The CDR3 region is CASRLGNRGYEQYF. CDR3 in DNA: TGTGCCAGTAGGTTAGGGAACAGGGGTTACGAGCAGTACTTC.

The chain employs TRBV19 and TRBJ2-7, with D possibly being TRBD2 (6 bases). The V and J ends lost 4 bases and 0 bases respectively, with 13 bases between them. The CDR3 is 15 residues long. Germline V gene data show CDR1 as LNHDA and CDR2 as SQIVND (reference sequence). CDR3 region: CASSKGTGSSYEQYF. The CDR3 DNA is TGTGCCAGTAGTAAGGGGACTGGGAGCTCCTACGAGCAGTACTTC.

The sample holds one count of this clone. This chain connects TRBV9 to TRBJ2-1; 8 nucleotides match TRBD1. The CDR3 has 14 residues. The V segment lost 2 bases and the J segment 9 bases; nucleotides outside the gene matches: 7. Germline CDR1 and CDR2: SGDLS and YYNGEE. CDR3 in amino acids: CASSVGTGSVEQFF. The DNA for the CDR3 is TGTGCCAGCAGCGTCGGGACAGGATCTGTTGAGCAGTTCTTC.

This chain's CDR3 is CASSLRDTRYEQYF. CDR3 sequence (DNA): TGCGCCAGCAGCCTCCGGGACACCCGCTACGAGCAGTACTTC. The chain links TRBV4-1 to TRBJ2-7; perhaps TRBD1 as D (6 bases). V was clipped by 4 bases and J by 3 bases, with 13 bases between them. The CDR3 spans 14 residues. The germline gives CDR1 MGHRA, CDR2 YSYEKL.

V and J are TRBV5-6 and TRBJ1-4; no clear D gene. The CDR3 length is 14 residues. V gave up 0 bases and J gave up 6 bases, with 9 bases separating them. The germline CDR1 and CDR2 sequences are SGHDT and YYEEEE. CDR3 DNA sequence: TGTGCCAGCAGCTTGGCTCGCGGGGATGAAAAACTGTTTTTT. Encoded protein: CASSLARGDEKLFF.

The chain combines TRBV6-6 with TRBJ2-1; TRBD1 aligns across 8 bases. The CDR3 covers 14 residues. CDR1 and CDR2 from the germline V gene are MNHNY and SVGAGI (reference sequence). V shed 10 bases and J 2 bases; nucleotides not matched to a gene: 7. This CDR3 reads CAIQQGQAYNEQFF. The CDR3 region has the DNA TGTGCCATCCAACAGGGACAGGCCTACAATGAGCAGTTCTTC.

V and J are TRBV4-1 and TRBJ2-1, with a weak D call TRBD2 (7 bases). Germline V gene lookup returns CDR1 MGHRA and CDR2 YSYEKL. With 1 base removed from V and 7 bases from J, the gap between germline ends came to 14 bases. The CDR3 has 15 residues. DNA of the CDR3: TGCGCCAGCAGCCAAGTTGCGGGGGCGGGGAATGAGCAGTTCTTC. Translation: CASSQVAGAGNEQFF.